The 21 T cell receptor beta chains listed next were all sequenced from one sample in a study of a mutant IDH1 vaccine in newly diagnosed glioma. TCRdb keeps only in-frame clones here, not all; method: immunoSEQ multiplex PCR. This sample has tens of thousands of clones, with roughly 90% found just once. Sample time point: week 5, during vaccination. Vaccination used 300 ug of mutant IDH1 20-mer peptide per dose, with topical imiquimod. Their antigen targets remain unknown. Sequenced here: PBMCs, sampled from a glioma patient whose treatment included an IDH1 peptide vaccine. The source is a woman between 50 and 59 years old with glioma.

This clone appeared once. This chain connects TRBV18 to TRBJ1-1; 8 positions match TRBD1. Germline V CDR1 and CDR2: KGHSH, LQKENI. The CDR3 is 17 residues long. Unmatched junction bases numbered 11, after V lost 5 bases and J lost 0 bases. This CDR3 is CASSTSTGVGLNTEAFF. CDR3 bases: TGTGCCAGCTCAACCTCGACAGGGGTAGGCTTGAACACTGAAGCTTTCTTT.

The sample holds one count of this clone. The CDR3 nucleotides read TGTGCCATCCGGGAGGTGGAAGCGGGAGGGCCATGTAATGAGCAGTTCTTC. Its protein product is CAIREVEAGGPCNEQFF. V gene TRBV25-1 combines with J gene TRBJ2-1; 10 bases align to TRBD2. This CDR3 has 17 amino acids. V trimming: 10 bases; J trimming: 7 bases; junction bases outside the gene matches: 19. Per germline, CDR1 MGHDK and CDR2 SYGVNS.

The chain links TRBV11-1 to TRBJ2-5; weak D call: TRBD1 (6 bases). The germline CDR1 and CDR2 sequences are SGHAT and FQDESV (reference sequence). V gave up 4 bases and J gave up 12 bases, with 12 bases separating them. This CDR3 comprises 11 residues. The CDR3 nucleotides read TGTGCCAGCAGCTCCCGGGACACCGAGTACTTC. Translation: CASSSRDTEYF.

The CDR3 loop reads CASNRNYGYTF. CDR3 DNA sequence: TGTGCCAGCAATCGAAACTATGGCTACACCTTC. V is TRBV6-6 and J is TRBJ1-2; D unresolved. The CDR3 runs 11 residues. The germline V gene encodes CDR1 MNHNY and CDR2 SVGAGI (reference sequence). The V end lost 7 bases, the J end lost 2 bases, and 5 bases lay between the germline ends.

CDR3 DNA: TGTGCCAGCAGCGTAGCCCCGGGACCGCACTACGAGCAGTACTTC. Amino acids: CASSVAPGPHYEQYF. The chain joins TRBV9 to TRBJ2-7; D possibly uses TRBD1 or TRBD2 (5 bases each). V was pared by 0 bases and J by 3 bases, with 13 bases between. Germline-derived CDR1 and CDR2 are SGDLS and YYNGEE. This CDR3 is built from 15 residues.

This chain uses TRBV5-1 with TRBJ1-1; possible D gene TRBD1, 5 bases. Germline V gene sequence: CDR1 SGHRS, CDR2 YFSETQ. Trimming pared 0 bases from V and 6 bases from J, leaving 9 bases between. The CDR3 extends over 13 amino acids. The CDR3 DNA reads TGCGCCAGCAGCTTGGCCGGAGGGGCTGAAGCTTTCTTT. As protein: CASSLAGGAEAFF.

This rearrangement joins TRBV6-5 to TRBJ1-4, with 9 nucleotides matching TRBD1. Germline CDR1 MNHEY, CDR2 SVGAGI. V lost 6 bases, J lost 4 bases, and 6 bases stayed unmatched. This CDR3 is 15 amino acids long. CDR3 nucleotide sequence: TGTGCCAGCAGCCTCGGGGGACAGGGTAATGAAAAACTGTTTTTT. Encoded protein: CASSLGGQGNEKLFF.

The sample holds one count of this clone. One end of the junction fails to match germline, which may point to a read error. V gene TRBV18 combines with J gene TRBJ2-7; D remains ambiguous. Germline V gives CDR1 KGHSH, CDR2 LQKENI. CDR3 size: 13 residues. The CDR3 sequence is CASSPPLRSEQYF. CDR3 nucleotides: TGTGCCAGCTCCCCACCACTCAGGTCCGAGCAGTACTTC.

This clone has a single count. V is TRBV18 and J is TRBJ2-1; the D is unclear. Germline V CDR1 and CDR2: KGHSH, LQKENI. V gave up 4 bases and J gave up 7 bases, with 5 bases separating them. This CDR3 comprises 11 residues. CDR3: CASSLMNEQFF. The DNA of the CDR3 is TGTGCCAGCTCACTCATGAATGAGCAGTTCTTC.

This chain links TRBV9 with TRBJ2-5; 8 bases fit TRBD2. V trimming: 0 bases; J trimming: 2 bases; junction bases outside the gene matches: 3. This CDR3 has 15 amino acids. Looked up from germline, CDR1 is SGDLS and CDR2 is YYNGEE. The CDR3 here is CASSVGVAGQETQYF. Here the CDR3 DNA reads TGTGCCAGCAGCGTAGGAGTAGCGGGGCAAGAGACCCAGTACTTC.

V is TRBV7-8 and J is TRBJ2-7, with TRBD2 identical over 8 bases. Unmatched junction bases numbered 11, after V lost 1 base and J lost 3 bases. This CDR3 comprises 17 residues. Looked up from germline, CDR1 is SGHVS and CDR2 is FQNEAQ. The CDR3 loop is CASSLVGAGGRVYEQYF. In nucleotides, the CDR3 is TGTGCCAGCAGCTTAGTCGGCGCGGGAGGAAGAGTCTACGAGCAGTACTTC.

This chain joins TRBV10-3 and TRBJ2-3; D might be TRBD1 (6 bases). V lost 9 bases and J 0 bases, leaving 10 bases between the germline ends. CDR3 length equals 13 residues. Per germline, CDR1 ENHRY and CDR2 SYGVKD. The CDR3 region is CAIGQLSTDTQYF. The CDR3 DNA sequence: TGTGCCATTGGACAGCTGAGCACAGATACGCAGTATTTT.

The V and J genes are TRBV18 and TRBJ1-1; D is unresolved. This CDR3 spans 15 amino acids. Germline-derived CDR1 and CDR2 are KGHSH and LQKENI. The germline V and J ends were trimmed by 1 base and 2 bases, with 11 bases remaining between them. The CDR3 loop reads CASSPRAQVNTEAFF. CDR3 nucleotide sequence: TGTGCCAGCTCACCACGGGCTCAGGTTAACACTGAAGCTTTCTTT.

This rearrangement joins TRBV11-2 to TRBJ2-1; weak D call: TRBD2 (6 bases). Trimming removed 5 bases at V and 0 bases at J, with 20 bases between. The CDR3 runs to 18 residues. Germline assignment: CDR1 SGHAT and CDR2 FQNNGV. CDR3 coding DNA: TGTGCCAGCAGCCCCCGGGGAGCGGGCGGCAGCTCCTACAATGAGCAGTTCTTC. This codes for CASSPRGAGGSSYNEQFF.

This clone appeared a single time. V usage is TRBV28 and J usage is TRBJ1-1; a possible D gene is TRBD1 (6 bases). Germline V gene sequence: CDR1 MDHEN, CDR2 SYDVKM. Trimming cost V 3 bases and J 1 base, with 12 bases left between them. The CDR3 covers 15 residues. For the CDR3, the DNA is TGTGCCAGCAGTTTTAGCGAGACAGGGAACACTGAAGCTTTCTTT. Residues: CASSFSETGNTEAFF. Using reference TRBV28 and TRBJ1-1 for the parts outside the CDR3, the full variable domain is DVKVTQSSRYLVKRTGEKVFLECVQDMDHENMFWYRQDPGLGLRLIYFSYDVKMKEKGDIPEGYSVSREKKERFSLILESASTNQTSMYLCASSFSETGNTEAFFGQGTRLTVV.

This clone has just one count. The CDR3 sequence: CASSTIGGKKRWQFF. DNA for the CDR3: TGTGCCAGCAGTACCATTGGCGGTAAAAAGAGGTGGCAGTTCTTC. V usage is TRBV11-2 and J usage is TRBJ2-1; D remains unclear. With 6 bases removed from V and 12 bases from J, the gap between germline ends came to 24 bases. The CDR3 has 15 amino acids. Germline V gives CDR1 SGHAT, CDR2 FQNNGV. Together with reference TRBV11-2 and TRBJ2-1, the CDR3 gives the full variable domain: EAGVAQSPRYKIIEKRQSVAFWCNPISGHATLYWYQQILGQGPKLLIQFQNNGVVDDSQLPKDRFSAERLKGVDSTLKIQPAKLEDSAVYLCASSTIGGKKRWQFFGPGTRLTVL.

The chain uses TRBV6-6 and TRBJ2-5, with 7 bases fitting TRBD1. Trimming removed 6 bases from V and 2 bases from J; junction bases left unmatched: 9. Germline CDR1 reads MNHNY; CDR2 reads SVGAGI (reference sequence). The CDR3 spans 15 residues. The CDR3 loop is CASRPGQTKQETQYF. CDR3 coding DNA: TGTGCCAGCAGGCCGGGACAGACCAAACAAGAGACCCAGTACTTC.

The rearrangement links TRBV7-3 to TRBJ2-7; 12 bases map to TRBD2. The germline CDR1 and CDR2 sequences are SGHTA and FQGTGA. This CDR3 is 16 amino acids long. V was clipped by 6 bases and J by 6 bases; unmatched bases: 12. CDR3 nucleotide sequence: TGTGCCAGCAGATCGACTAGCGGGAGAAGCTTGAGCGAGCAGTACTTC. Protein: CASRSTSGRSLSEQYF. Complete variable domain (other parts from reference TRBV7-3 and TRBJ2-7): GAGVSQTPSNKVTEKGKYVELRCDPISGHTALYWYRQSLGQGPEFLIYFQGTGAADDSGLPNDRFFAVRPEGSVSTLKIQRTERGDSAVYLCASRSTSGRSLSEQYFGPGTRLTVT.

The genes are TRBV29-1 and TRBJ2-5; the D gene is possibly TRBD2 (6 bases). The J call may be faulty, since TRBJ2-7 better matches the DNA end. This CDR3 contains 14 residues. From germline, CDR1 is SQVTM and CDR2 ANQGSEA. The CDR3 protein is CSVTLGGKSYEQYF. CDR3 in DNA: TGCAGCGTTACCCTCGGGGGTAAAAGCTACGAGCAGTACTTC.

This chain connects TRBV6-5 to TRBJ2-5, with TRBD2 as a possible D gene (5 bases). The DNA matches TRBJ2-7 better at its end, which makes the J call doubtful. The CDR3 has 15 amino acids. The germline V gene has CDR1 MNHEY and CDR2 SVGAGI. The CDR3 region is CASSLATGLQYEQYF. In nucleotides, the CDR3 is TGTGCCAGCAGTCTAGCCACGGGTCTCCAATACGAGCAGTACTTC.

The chain uses TRBV7-8 and TRBJ1-5; tentative D call: TRBD1 (5 bases). The CDR3 sequence is 15 residues long. V gave up 5 bases and J gave up 9 bases, with 20 bases separating them. The V gene's germline CDR1 is SGHVS and CDR2 FQNEAQ. CDR3 residues: CASSPWGRVGVPQHF. In nucleotides, the CDR3 is TGTGCCAGCAGCCCGTGGGGCAGGGTCGGTGTGCCCCAGCATTTT. Combining the CDR3 with reference TRBV7-8 and TRBJ1-5 gives the whole variable domain GAGVSQSPRYKVAKRGQDVALRCDPISGHVSLFWYQQALGQGPEFLTYFQNEAQLDKSGLPSDRFFAERPEGSVSTLKIQRTQQEDSAVYLCASSPWGRVGVPQHFGDGTRLSIL.